One sample yielded the 30 T cell receptor beta chains listed below, sequenced in a study of blood T cell repertoires in COVID-19. Some clones are missing from TCRdb's copy, which holds only in-frame ones; the method was immunoSEQ multiplex PCR. The sample has roughly 290,000 clones, around 91% seen once. Specimen: PBMCs or T cells enriched from blood (not recorded which). The receptors here all came from a woman under 30 with acute COVID-19.

V and J are TRBV18 and TRBJ2-7, with a possible D match to TRBD1 (9 bases). The germline V gene has CDR1 KGHSH and CDR2 LQKENI. The length of the CDR3 is 17 residues. Between the trimmed V and J ends, which lost 3 bases and 6 bases, there was a span of 24 bases. CDR3 sequence reads: CASSPRDRASGRSEQYF. DNA of the CDR3: TGTGCCAGCTCACCCCGGGACAGGGCGAGCGGGAGATCCGAGCAGTACTTC.

This chain joins TRBV12-3 or TRBV12-4 and TRBJ1-5; a possible D gene is TRBD1 (5 bases). The CDR3 is 13 amino acids. V was trimmed by 8 bases and J by 6 bases, leaving 14 bases between them. This CDR3 reads CASSPQGFQPQHF. CDR3 DNA: TGTGCCAGCTCCCCGCAGGGTTTTCAGCCCCAGCATTTT.

This chain connects TRBV19 to TRBJ1-2; the match to TRBD1 covers 8 bases. V was clipped by 3 bases and J by 4 bases; unmatched bases: 7. This CDR3 comprises 15 residues. CDR1 and CDR2 from the germline V gene are LNHDA and SQIVND (reference sequence). This chain's CDR3 is CASSILAGTGYGYTF. CDR3 nucleotide sequence: TGTGCCAGTAGTATTCTGGCCGGGACAGGCTATGGCTACACCTTC.

This chain uses TRBV7-3 with TRBJ2-1, with D unresolved. CDR3 length: 17 residues. Trimming took off 5 bases at V and 5 bases at J, with 22 bases between the two ends. Germline V gene lookup returns CDR1 SGHTA and CDR2 FQGTGA. CDR3: CASSLLPLTISDNEQFF. The CDR3 DNA follows: TGTGCCAGCAGCCTCCTTCCGCTCACTATCTCTGACAATGAGCAGTTCTTC. Combining the CDR3 with reference TRBV7-3 and TRBJ2-1 gives the whole variable domain GAGVSQTPSNKVTEKGKYVELRCDPISGHTALYWYRQSLGQGPEFLIYFQGTGAADDSGLPNDRFFAVRPEGSVSTLKIQRTERGDSAVYLCASSLLPLTISDNEQFFGPGTRLTVL.

This clone was recorded once. This chain links TRBV4-2 with TRBJ2-7; 9 nucleotides match TRBD2. After removal of 2 bases from V and 7 bases from J, the junction contained 12 bases not matched to a gene. In germline, CDR1 is LGHNA, CDR2 YNFKEQ. The CDR3 is 16 residues long. CDR3: CASSQSRTSELAEQYF. The CDR3 DNA is TGTGCCAGCAGCCAATCCAGGACTAGCGAATTGGCGGAGCAGTACTTC.

The chain recombines TRBV6-6 with TRBJ2-2; D is unresolved. There are 15 residues in the CDR3. V was shortened by 2 bases and J by 2 bases, with 9 bases between the two germline ends. Germline V CDR1 and CDR2: MNHNY, SVGAGI (reference sequence). The CDR3 sequence is CASSYGQTNTGELFF. The CDR3 DNA is TGTGCCAGCAGTTACGGTCAGACTAACACCGGGGAGCTGTTTTTT.

The chain joins TRBV7-2 to TRBJ1-6; no reliable D call. The CDR3 spans 18 residues. Germline-derived CDR1 and CDR2 are SGHTA and FQGNSA. Deletions cut 0 bases from V and 8 bases from J, with 20 bases between. The CDR3 here is CASSLAGVLTGSHSPLHF. Written as DNA, the CDR3 is TGTGCCAGCAGCTTAGCCGGGGTCCTGACGGGGTCCCATTCACCCCTCCACTTT.

The chain uses TRBV28 and TRBJ1-3; TRBD1 might be the D (5 bases). V was clipped by 7 bases and J by 2 bases, with 12 bases between them. The CDR3 length is 14 residues. Germline loops: CDR1 MDHEN, CDR2 SYDVKM. CDR3 amino acids: CASTGEGTGNTIYF. The CDR3 nucleotides read TGTGCCAGCACCGGGGAGGGGACTGGAAACACCATATATTTT.

The chain joins TRBV5-1 to TRBJ2-7, with 9 bases aligning to TRBD2. CDR1 SGHRS and CDR2 YFSETQ come from the germline V gene. The CDR3 totals 12 residues. The V and J ends lost 7 bases and 6 bases, in that order; junction bases with no gene match: 5. The CDR3 sequence: CASAFSGSEQYF. CDR3 coding DNA: TGCGCCAGCGCATTTAGCGGGAGCGAGCAGTACTTC. Full variable domain (outside the CDR3, taken from reference TRBV5-1 and TRBJ2-7): KAGVTQTPRYLIKTRGQQVTLSCSPISGHRSVSWYQQTPGQGLQFLFEYFSETQRNKGNFPGRFSGRQFSNSRSEMNVSTLELGDSALYLCASAFSGSEQYFGPGTRLTVT.

The gene calls are TRBV11-2 and TRBJ1-2; maybe TRBD1 (6 bases). There are 16 residues in the CDR3. V was trimmed by 4 bases and J by 1 base, leaving 16 bases between them. Germline loops: CDR1 SGHAT, CDR2 FQNNGV. CDR3 coding DNA: TGTGCCAGCAGCTCTCTACTGGAACAGGGTAACTATGGCTACACCTTC. Amino acid sequence: CASSSLLEQGNYGYTF.

This chain uses TRBV6-5 with TRBJ1-1; perhaps TRBD1 as D (5 bases). This CDR3 contains 16 residues. Per germline, CDR1 MNHEY and CDR2 SVGAGI. The germline V and J ends were trimmed by 0 bases and 7 bases, with 18 bases remaining between them. The CDR3 bases are TGTGCCAGCAGTTACTCGGTTGATGGGCAAAGGGGTGAAGCTTTCTTT. Translating gives CASSYSVDGQRGEAFF.

V usage is TRBV6-5 and J usage is TRBJ2-7; weak D call: TRBD1 (5 bases). The germline gives CDR1 MNHEY, CDR2 SVGAGI. The CDR3 is 14 residues long. The germline V and J ends were trimmed by 6 bases and 2 bases, with 14 bases remaining between them. CDR3 protein: CASSLISGPYEQYF. Written as DNA, the CDR3 is TGTGCCAGCAGCCTCATCTCAGGGCCCTACGAGCAGTACTTC.

This chain links TRBV28 with TRBJ1-1; TRBD1 might be the D (6 bases). The germline V gene encodes CDR1 MDHEN and CDR2 SYDVKM. Trimming removed 6 bases at V and 4 bases at J, with 15 bases between. The CDR3 loop spans 14 amino acids. The CDR3 nucleotides are TGTGCCAGCAGCCCACAGGGTAGGGGCACTGAAGCTTTCTTT. It specifies CASSPQGRGTEAFF.

The J gene is TRBJ2-1, the V gene TRBV3-1 (or the pseudogene TRBV3-2); D might be TRBD2 (6 bases). The CDR3 runs 14 residues. V shed 3 bases and J shed 7 bases, with 13 bases lying between them. The V gene's germline CDR1 is LGHDT and CDR2 YNNKEL (reference sequence). The CDR3 region has the DNA TGTGCCAGCAGCCATCCGGGAGTGGGGAATGAGCAGTTCTTC. This gives the protein CASSHPGVGNEQFF.

The chain links TRBV18 to TRBJ2-7; the D gene is possibly TRBD2 (6 bases). Trimming took off 1 base at V and 0 bases at J, with 28 bases between the two ends. The CDR3 has 21 amino acids. Germline V gene data show CDR1 as KGHSH and CDR2 as LQKENI. The CDR3 bases are TGTGCCAGCTCACCACGGGAGGTTCCGACGAAAACAGAAAACAGCTCCTACGAGCAGTACTTC. It yields the protein CASSPREVPTKTENSSYEQYF.

The chain uses TRBV30 and TRBJ2-3; 8 nucleotides match TRBD1. V shed 8 bases and J 1 base; nucleotides not matched to a gene: 8. The CDR3 totals 14 residues. Germline assignment: CDR1 GTSNPN and CDR2 SVGIG (reference sequence). CDR3 amino acids: CATETGVGTDTQYF. In DNA, the CDR3 is TGTGCCACAGAGACAGGGGTCGGCACAGATACGCAGTATTTT. Complete variable domain (other parts from reference TRBV30 and TRBJ2-3): SQTIHQWPATLVQPVGSPLSLECTVEGTSNPNLYWYRQAAGRGLQLLFYSVGIGQISSEVPQNLSASRPQDRQFILSSKKLLLSDSGFYLCATETGVGTDTQYFGPGTRLTVL.

This clone was recorded only once. Here the CDR3 reads CASTPGTASYLPQHF. The DNA of the CDR3 is TGTGCCAGTACCCCCGGGACAGCGTCGTATCTGCCCCAGCATTTT. The chain carries TRBV19 and TRBJ1-5; 7 nucleotides match TRBD1. This CDR3 comprises 15 residues. V lost 7 bases, J lost 9 bases, and 15 bases stayed unmatched. CDR1 and CDR2 from the germline V gene are LNHDA and SQIVND (reference sequence).

This chain joins TRBV19 and TRBJ2-3; 13 bases match TRBD2. The CDR3 covers 18 residues. Trimming at V came to 4 bases and at J to 2 bases, leaving 9 bases not matched to a gene. Germline V lookup: CDR1 LNHDA, CDR2 SQIVND (reference sequence). The CDR3 spells CASSTPWTSGRFTDTQYF. CDR3 nucleotides: TGTGCCAGTAGTACCCCCTGGACTAGCGGGAGATTCACAGATACGCAGTATTTT.

V is TRBV19 and J is TRBJ2-2; possibly TRBD1 for D (5 bases). The V gene's germline CDR1 is LNHDA and CDR2 SQIVND (reference sequence). The CDR3 is made up of 16 amino acids. V lost 5 bases to trimming and J lost 4 bases, with 17 bases between them. The CDR3 here is CASSQPQGRSTGELFF. In DNA form, the CDR3 reads TGTGCCAGTAGTCAACCTCAGGGCAGGAGCACCGGGGAGCTGTTTTTT.

There are a few counts of this clone. The gene calls are TRBV6-5 and TRBJ2-3; possible D gene TRBD2, 5 bases. The CDR3 sequence is 15 residues long. Germline CDR1 reads MNHEY; CDR2 reads SVGAGI. Trimming removed 3 bases at V and 2 bases at J, with 12 bases between. The CDR3 here is CASSYQPGYTDTQYF. CDR3 coding DNA: TGTGCCAGCAGTTATCAGCCGGGGTACACAGATACGCAGTATTTT.

In nucleotides, the CDR3 is TGTGCCAGCAGTAACCAGGGGGCAACTAACTATGGCTACACCTTC. Encoded protein: CASSNQGATNYGYTF. The V and J genes are TRBV6-5 and TRBJ1-2, with TRBD1 matching over 8 bases. This CDR3 region has 15 residues. Germline V gene sequence: CDR1 MNHEY, CDR2 SVGAGI. Losses at the gene ends were 5 bases for V and 0 bases for J; bases not matched to a gene: 5.

The chain links TRBV7-8 to TRBJ1-4, with 7 bases fitting TRBD1. Unmatched junction bases numbered 7, after V lost 8 bases and J lost 4 bases. Germline lookup yields CDR1 SGHVS and CDR2 FQNEAQ. This CDR3 contains 14 residues. The CDR3 nucleotides read TGTGCCAGCGGTCGACAGGGCGATAATGAAAAACTGTTTTTT. Residues: CASGRQGDNEKLFF.

This chain connects TRBV30 to TRBJ1-6; D perhaps matches TRBD1 (6 bases). V was shortened by 0 bases and J by 0 bases, with 18 bases between the two germline ends. CDR1 is GTSNPN, CDR2 SVGIG, per germline (reference sequence). This CDR3 is built from 19 residues. The CDR3 DNA reads TGTGCCTGGAGTGTAACAGGGAGTCCCTCCCGCTCCTATAATTCACCCCTCCACTTT. Its translation is CAWSVTGSPSRSYNSPLHF.

This sequence joins TRBV9 and TRBJ1-6; TRBD1 aligns across 9 bases. V lost 5 bases, J lost 7 bases, and 10 bases stayed unmatched. The CDR3 consists of 16 residues. Germline CDR1 SGDLS, CDR2 YYNGEE. The CDR3 protein is CASSLNRDRANSPLHF. As DNA, the CDR3 is TGTGCCAGCAGTCTGAACCGGGACAGGGCAAATTCACCCCTCCACTTT.

This clone was seen a handful of times. The chain links TRBV15 to TRBJ2-3; 7 bases align to TRBD2. The V gene's germline CDR1 is LNHNV and CDR2 YYDKDF (reference sequence). Losses at the gene ends were 0 bases for V and 0 bases for J; bases not matched to a gene: 9. The CDR3 covers 18 residues. The CDR3 coding sequence is TGTGCCACCAGCAGAGAGTACGCGACTAGCTATAGCACAGATACGCAGTATTTT. Translated, it gives CATSREYATSYSTDTQYF.

The chain links TRBV23-1 to TRBJ1-1; a possible D gene is TRBD1 (6 bases). TRBV23-1 is annotated as an ORF whose role is uncertain. V lost 1 base and J 4 bases, leaving 25 bases between the germline ends. This CDR3 has 19 residues. CDR3 sequence: CASSQLWWEGFTGTTEAFF. CDR3 in DNA: TGCGCCAGCAGTCAATTATGGTGGGAAGGATTTACAGGGACCACTGAAGCTTTCTTT.

The CDR3 sequence: CASSSPQTVLDNSPLHF. CDR3 bases: TGTGCCAGCAGCTCTCCTCAGACAGTGCTGGACAATTCACCCCTCCACTTT. The rearrangement joins TRBV7-8 to TRBJ1-6; D is perhaps TRBD1 (5 bases). The CDR3 runs 17 residues. Trimming took 4 bases from V and 7 from J, leaving 20 bases between them. In germline, CDR1 is SGHVS, CDR2 FQNEAQ.

The chain has TRBV7-9 and TRBJ2-7, with 7 bases matching TRBD1. The CDR3 contains 15 residues. V was clipped by 5 bases and J by 1 base; unmatched bases: 8. Germline CDR1 is SEHNR and CDR2 is FQNEAQ (reference sequence). CDR3 bases: TGTGCCAGCAGCCCAGAGTGGGGACAGTCCTACGAGCAGTACTTC. Residues: CASSPEWGQSYEQYF.

This chain uses TRBV20-1 with TRBJ2-3, with a weak D call TRBD2 (6 bases). Trimming cost V 3 bases and J 0 bases, with 13 bases left between them. The CDR3 is made up of 15 amino acids. The germline gives CDR1 DFQATT, CDR2 SNEGSKA (reference sequence). The CDR3 protein is CSASFREISTDTQYF. CDR3 sequence (DNA): TGCAGTGCTAGTTTCCGGGAGATAAGCACAGATACGCAGTATTTT.

This clone was observed a single time. The CDR3 DNA is TGTGCCAGCAGGAGAGGACTAGCGGGAATTTCGCAGTATTTT. Protein: CASRRGLAGISQYF. V usage is TRBV6-5 and J usage is TRBJ2-3; 12 bases align to TRBD2. CDR1 and CDR2 from the germline V gene are MNHEY and SVGAGI. The CDR3 length is 14 residues. V lost 6 bases, J lost 10 bases, and 8 bases stayed unmatched.